One sample yielded the 14 T cell receptor beta chains listed below, sequenced in a study of cytotoxic CD8 clonotypes in ibrutinib-treated CLL. Measured with immunoSEQ multiplex PCR; TCRdb has only the in-frame clones, and not every one. The data contain approximately 300,000 clones, 70% to 80% of them seen just once; the ten biggest clones take up 6.5% to 8.5%. The starting material was PBMCs, obtained before ibrutinib treatment. The receptors here all came from a human donor with chronic lymphocytic leukemia.

V is TRBV27 and J is TRBJ2-7, with 7 bases matching TRBD1. The J segment lost 7 bases and the V segment lost 5 bases, leaving 11 bases of the junction unmatched. The CDR3 loop spans 14 amino acids. Germline V gene lookup returns CDR1 MNHEY and CDR2 SMNVEV (reference sequence). The chain's CDR3 is CASSSRTGGGEQYF. CDR3 DNA sequence: TGTGCCAGCAGTAGCCGGACAGGTGGTGGAGAGCAGTACTTC.

This clone came up once. The chain employs TRBV6-6 and TRBJ2-7, with TRBD2 matching over 15 bases. Unmatched junction bases numbered 7, after V lost 6 bases and J lost 4 bases. The CDR3 length is 16 residues. Germline CDR1 reads MNHNY; CDR2 reads SVGAGI (reference sequence). CDR3 bases: TGTGCCAGCAGGAACCCAGGACTAGCGGGAGGGTACGAGCAGTACTTC. It is translated as CASRNPGLAGGYEQYF.

This chain uses TRBV30 with TRBJ2-7; 12 bases agree with TRBD2. With 1 base clipped from V and 6 bases from J, the junction kept 4 bases outside the gene matches. CDR1 and CDR2 (germline): GTSNPN, SVGIG (reference sequence). The length of the CDR3 is 14 residues. The CDR3 region is CAWSGLAGEGEQYF. The CDR3, as DNA: TGTGCCTGGAGTGGACTAGCGGGAGAAGGCGAGCAGTACTTC.

V usage is TRBV4-1 and J usage is TRBJ1-4; perhaps TRBD1 as D (5 bases). The CDR3 runs to 14 residues. Germline CDR1 is MGHRA and CDR2 is YSYEKL. V lost 0 bases, J lost 14 bases, and 16 bases lay in between. The CDR3 nucleotides are TGCGCCAGCAGCCAAGATAGGGGTCGTCCGAGGCTGTTTTTT. Protein: CASSQDRGRPRLFF.

This clone came up many times. The gene calls are TRBV28 and TRBJ2-7; possible D gene TRBD2, 6 bases. Trimming left V 4 bases short and J 2 bases short, with 18 bases between. This CDR3 is built from 16 residues. The V gene's germline CDR1 is MDHEN and CDR2 SYDVKM. CDR3 in amino acids: CASSSAQTSYAYEQYF. The CDR3, as DNA: TGTGCCAGCAGTTCGGCCCAGACTAGTTACGCCTACGAGCAGTACTTC.

This clone has just a few counts. Other DNA sequences in the sample encode the same CDR3. The rearrangement uses TRBV18 and TRBJ1-5; perhaps TRBD1 as D (6 bases). This CDR3 is built from 13 residues. V lost 3 bases and J lost 4, with 7 bases in between. Germline V gene sequence: CDR1 KGHSH, CDR2 LQKENI. The CDR3 protein is CASSPDRNQPQHF. DNA of the CDR3: TGTGCCAGCTCACCCGACAGGAATCAGCCCCAGCATTTT.

This CDR3 is CASSLGFSYEQYF. The CDR3 coding sequence is TGTGCCAGCAGCTTAGGGTTCAGCTACGAGCAGTACTTC. J is TRBJ2-7 and V is TRBV7-2; D is unclear. V gave up 1 base and J gave up 3 bases, with 7 bases separating them. CDR3 length: 13 amino acids. The V gene's germline CDR1 is SGHTA and CDR2 FQGNSA.

This clone was found a few times. The chain joins TRBV25-1 to TRBJ2-1; 8 bases are shared with TRBD2. CDR3 length: 16 amino acids. CDR1 MGHDK and CDR2 SYGVNS come from the germline V gene. Germline trimming cut 0 bases from V and 8 bases from J; bases unmatched to any gene: 9. CDR3 in amino acids: CASSEYGSGSGDEQFF. CDR3 nucleotides: TGTGCCAGCAGTGAATACGGGAGCGGGAGTGGGGATGAGCAGTTCTTC. The full variable domain, its missing parts supplied by reference TRBV25-1 and TRBJ2-1, is EADIYQTPRYLVIGTGKKITLECSQTMGHDKMYWYQQDPGMELHLIHYSYGVNSTEKGDLSSESTVSRIRTEHFPLTLESARPSHTSQYLCASSEYGSGSGDEQFFGPGTRLTVL.

The V gene is TRBV4-2, the J gene TRBJ2-3; D could derive from TRBD1 or TRBD2 (6 bases each). CDR3 length equals 20 residues. V was trimmed by 0 bases and J by 6 bases, leaving 28 bases between them. CDR1 is LGHNA and CDR2 is YNFKEQ in the germline V gene. DNA of the CDR3: TGTGCCAGCAGCCAAGATGGAGGACAGCGCAGCCCGGGAGTGGTGGATACGCAGTATTTT. It specifies CASSQDGGQRSPGVVDTQYF.

The chain uses TRBV15 and TRBJ1-2; D call uncertain. V lost 0 bases and J 6 bases, leaving 8 bases between the germline ends. The germline V gene has CDR1 LNHNV and CDR2 YYDKDF (reference sequence). This CDR3 region has 13 residues. The CDR3 nucleotides are TGTGCCACCAGCAGAGATGCCGGGGATGGCTACACCTTC. Translated: CATSRDAGDGYTF.

The chain combines TRBV15 with TRBJ1-3, with 7 nucleotides matching TRBD1. Germline-derived CDR1 and CDR2 are LNHNV and YYDKDF (reference sequence). The CDR3 contains 17 residues. V was clipped by 1 base and J by 0 bases; unmatched bases: 6. The chain's CDR3 is CATSRGTGDSSGNTIYF. The CDR3 bases are TGTGCCACCAGCAGAGGGACAGGCGATAGCTCTGGAAACACCATATATTTT.

V is TRBV2 and J is TRBJ1-2; no definite D call. Germline V gene sequence: CDR1 SNHLY, CDR2 FYNNEI. This CDR3 region has 12 residues. The V end was cut by 6 bases, the J end by 3 bases, with 8 bases between. The CDR3 reads CASRPDYYGYTF. CDR3 coding DNA: TGTGCCAGCAGACCGGACTACTATGGCTACACCTTC.

This chain links TRBV7-9 with TRBJ2-3; TRBD2 might be the D (7 bases). CDR3 length: 17 amino acids. Germline CDR1 SEHNR, CDR2 FQNEAQ (reference sequence). V lost 5 bases and J lost 5, with 23 bases in between. CDR3 sequence (DNA): TGTGCCAGCAGCCCAGGAGGGGGACTACCCCTCGGAGATACGCAGTATTTT. Amino acids: CASSPGGGLPLGDTQYF.

This sequence joins TRBV27 and TRBJ2-7, with 7 nucleotides matching TRBD2. The V segment lost 1 base and the J segment 3 bases; nucleotides outside the gene matches: 6. The germline CDR1 and CDR2 sequences are MNHEY and SMNVEV (reference sequence). The CDR3 runs 15 residues. This chain's CDR3 is CASSLLRGSIYEQYF. The CDR3 nucleotides are TGTGCCAGCAGTTTATTGCGGGGGTCAATCTACGAGCAGTACTTC.